Following are 22 T cell receptor beta chains from one sample sequenced in a study of chemoradiotherapy in HPV16-positive cancers (dated by TCRdb to about 2022). The library relied on the immunoSEQ multiplex PCR assay. This is the immuneACCESS table as TCRdb keeps it, with only in-frame sequences that have V and J called. A part of the clones is gone; compared with another copy, unresolved V genes explain less than half, and the rest is unexplained. Present in this sample are approximately 23,000 clones, roughly nine tenths of which were seen just once. The ten biggest clones cover 22% of the sample. Sequences were derived from blood, sampled from a patient who underwent chemoradiotherapy. These receptors were collected from a human donor with HPV-associated anogenital cancer.

The rearrangement joins TRBV5-1 to TRBJ2-7; TRBD1 aligns across 10 bases. Germline V gene sequence: CDR1 SGHRS, CDR2 YFSETQ. Trimming removed 4 bases from V and 4 bases from J; junction bases left unmatched: 8. The CDR3 has 15 amino acids. Here the CDR3 reads CASSLGQGDEYEQYF. The CDR3 nucleotides are TGCGCCAGCAGCCTCGGACAGGGGGATGAGTACGAGCAGTACTTC.

The V gene is TRBV7-9, the J gene TRBJ1-2, with 8 bases aligning to TRBD1. V shed 4 bases and J 8 bases; nucleotides not matched to a gene: 12. The CDR3 has 15 amino acids. Germline CDR1 SEHNR, CDR2 FQNEAQ (reference sequence). The CDR3 region is CASSSFPQGAEGYTF. CDR3 nucleotides: TGTGCCAGCAGCTCATTTCCGCAGGGGGCTGAGGGCTACACCTTC.

V is TRBV7-9 and J is TRBJ2-2; D remains ambiguous. Trimming left V 3 bases short and J 1 base short, with 12 bases between. This CDR3 is built from 16 residues. Germline-derived CDR1 and CDR2 are SEHNR and FQNEAQ (reference sequence). The CDR3 is CASSFLVGQNTGELFF. The CDR3 region has the DNA TGTGCCAGCAGCTTTTTAGTCGGGCAGAACACCGGGGAGCTGTTTTTT.

Here the CDR3 DNA reads TGCAGCGTTGATTTAGGGACTAGCGGGGCAAGGGGGGAGCTGTTTTTT. This sequence encodes CSVDLGTSGARGELFF. The chain uses TRBV29-1 and TRBJ2-2, with 13 bases aligning to TRBD2. J lost 8 bases, V lost 3 bases, and 9 bases had no gene match. CDR1 is SQVTM and CDR2 is ANQGSEA in the germline V gene. The CDR3 contains 16 residues.

The chain couples TRBV18 to TRBJ1-3, with a tentative D call TRBD1 (6 bases). The CDR3 is 14 amino acids. Germline V gene data show CDR1 as KGHSH and CDR2 as LQKENI. V was pared by 5 bases and J by 2 bases, with 10 bases between. The chain's CDR3 is CASSAQGPGNTIYF. The CDR3 nucleotides are TGTGCCAGCTCAGCACAGGGACCTGGAAACACCATATATTTT.

The V gene is TRBV7-7, the J gene TRBJ1-4; TRBD1 aligns across 8 bases. Germline CDR1 reads SSHAT; CDR2 reads FNYEAQ (reference sequence). CDR3 length: 15 residues. V lost 5 bases to trimming and J lost 4 bases; unmatched junction nucleotides: 6. The CDR3 DNA reads TGTGCCAGCAGCCTTACAGGGGGGTTTAATGAAAAACTGTTTTTT. It yields the protein CASSLTGGFNEKLFF. Using reference TRBV7-7 and TRBJ1-4 for the parts outside the CDR3, the full variable domain is GAGVSQSPRYKVTKRGQDVTLRCDPISSHATLYWYQQALGQGPEFLTYFNYEAQPDKSGLPSDRFSAERPEGSISTLTIQRTEQRDSAMYRCASSLTGGFNEKLFFGSGTQLSVL.

This chain's CDR3 is CASSGPPHFSGRSGETQYF. The CDR3 DNA sequence: TGTGCCAGCAGTGGGCCCCCTCATTTTAGCGGGAGGTCGGGGGAGACCCAGTACTTC. V usage is TRBV6-1 and J usage is TRBJ2-5, with TRBD2 matching 10 bases. Germline trimming cut 4 bases from V and 5 bases from J; bases unmatched to any gene: 19. Germline lookup yields CDR1 MNHNS and CDR2 SASEGT. The CDR3 loop spans 19 amino acids.

The genes are TRBV5-3 and TRBJ2-1; D possibly uses TRBD1 or TRBD2 (5 bases each). TRBV5-3 is sorted into the ORF group, with uncertain function. V shed 5 bases and J shed 6 bases, with 21 bases lying between them. CDR3 length: 16 amino acids. This CDR3 is CARSLITGLAPNEQFF. The CDR3 nucleotides read TGTGCCAGAAGTCTAATCACGGGGCTAGCCCCCAATGAGCAGTTCTTC.

This clone was observed once. The genes are TRBV2 and TRBJ1-1; tentative D call: TRBD1 (5 bases). Germline loops: CDR1 SNHLY, CDR2 FYNNEI. The CDR3 consists of 14 residues. Deletions cut 3 bases from V and 5 bases from J, with 13 bases between. The CDR3: CASSEQGMETEAFF. The CDR3, as DNA: TGTGCCAGCAGTGAGCAGGGCATGGAGACTGAAGCTTTCTTT. The full variable domain, rest sourced from reference TRBV2 and TRBJ1-1, is EPEVTQTPSHQVTQMGQEVILRCVPISNHLYFYWYRQILGQKVEFLVSFYNNEISEKSEIFDDQFSVERPDGSNFTLKIRSTKLEDSAMYFCASSEQGMETEAFFGQGTRLTVV.

In this sample, this clone turned up once. The V and J genes are TRBV9 and TRBJ1-2, with a weak D call TRBD1 (6 bases). The CDR3 totals 14 residues. Per the germline V gene, CDR1 is SGDLS and CDR2 is YYNGEE. Trimming pared 5 bases from V and 0 bases from J, leaving 11 bases between. The CDR3 DNA reads as TGTGCCAGCAGTCCCGGACAGACTAACTATGGCTACACCTTC. It specifies CASSPGQTNYGYTF.

The chain has TRBV10-1 and TRBJ2-2, with no clear D. The germline V gene encodes CDR1 WNHNN and CDR2 SYGVQD (reference sequence). This CDR3 contains 13 residues. The V gene lost 6 bases and the J gene lost 9 bases, with 14 bases spanning the gap. CDR3 coding DNA: TGCGCCAGCAGGACGGGCCTCTACCGGGAGCTGTTTTTT. Translated: CASRTGLYRELFF.

The chain links TRBV5-1 to TRBJ2-1, with D possibly TRBD2 on 6 matching bases. The CDR3 loop spans 13 amino acids. The V end was cut by 7 bases, the J end by 7 bases, with 15 bases between. Germline CDR1 and CDR2: SGHRS and YFSETQ. The CDR3 sequence: CASRDSGVNEQFF. CDR3 in DNA: TGCGCCAGCCGGGACTCCGGGGTTAATGAGCAGTTCTTC.

This chain joins TRBV5-1 and TRBJ1-1; tentative D call: TRBD1 (6 bases). The V end lost 4 bases, the J end lost 1 base, and 17 bases lay between the germline ends. This CDR3 contains 16 residues. Germline V gene data show CDR1 as SGHRS and CDR2 as YFSETQ. DNA for the CDR3: TGCGCCAGCAGCCCAACACAACAACAGGGGAACACTGAAGCTTTCTTT. Translation gives CASSPTQQQGNTEAFF.

The rearrangement joins TRBV7-2 to TRBJ1-2, with 7 positions matching TRBD1. Germline loops: CDR1 SGHTA, CDR2 FQGNSA. The V segment lost 5 bases and the J segment 7 bases; nucleotides outside the gene matches: 13. The CDR3 extends over 15 amino acids. In DNA, the CDR3 is TGTGCCAGCAGCCCGACACAGACAGGGTCTTCTGGCTACACCTTC. Amino acid sequence: CASSPTQTGSSGYTF.

The chain recombines TRBV7-8 with TRBJ1-4; D is perhaps TRBD1 (5 bases). V gave up 3 bases and J gave up 4 bases, with 12 bases separating them. CDR1 and CDR2 (germline): SGHVS, FQNEAQ. This CDR3 has 15 residues. This chain's CDR3 is CASSFGARRNEKLFF. CDR3 DNA: TGTGCCAGCAGCTTCGGGGCCAGGCGTAATGAAAAACTGTTTTTT. Complete variable domain (other parts from reference TRBV7-8 and TRBJ1-4): GAGVSQSPRYKVAKRGQDVALRCDPISGHVSLFWYQQALGQGPEFLTYFQNEAQLDKSGLPSDRFFAERPEGSVSTLKIQRTQQEDSAVYLCASSFGARRNEKLFFGSGTQLSVL.

The CDR3 coding sequence is TGTGCCAGCAGTGATAAGGTCTTTTTCGATGAGCAGTTCTTC. Encoded protein: CASSDKVFFDEQFF. The chain uses TRBV2 and TRBJ2-1, with D uncertain. CDR3 length equals 14 residues. The V and J ends lost 3 bases and 8 bases respectively, with 14 bases between them. The germline V gene has CDR1 SNHLY and CDR2 FYNNEI.

V gene TRBV14 combines with J gene TRBJ2-5; TRBD2 is a possible D gene (6 bases). Trimming cost V 1 base and J 1 base, with 13 bases left between them. The CDR3 extends over 16 amino acids. Germline values: CDR1 SGHDN, CDR2 FVKESK. CDR3 sequence reads: CASSQVRGASQETQYF. The CDR3 nucleotides read TGTGCCAGCAGCCAAGTCCGCGGGGCCTCCCAAGAGACCCAGTACTTC.

This CDR3 is CASSLVILAGEYEQYF. In DNA form, the CDR3 reads TGTGCCAGCAGCTTAGTCATCCTAGCGGGGGAATACGAGCAGTACTTC. The chain carries TRBV7-8 and TRBJ2-7, with 10 nucleotides matching TRBD2. Per germline, CDR1 SGHVS and CDR2 FQNEAQ. The trim removed 1 base at V and 4 bases at J, leaving 7 bases unmatched. The CDR3 loop spans 16 amino acids.

The genes are TRBV2 and TRBJ1-1, with 8 positions matching TRBD1. V was clipped by 5 bases and J by 11 bases; unmatched bases: 13. The CDR3 runs to 14 residues. Germline CDR1 reads SNHLY; CDR2 reads FYNNEI. The CDR3 nucleotides are TGTGCCAGCAGTCCTTTTATTACGGACAGGGACGCTTTCTTT. Translation: CASSPFITDRDAFF.

This chain uses TRBV4-3 with TRBJ2-3; no definite D call. The CDR3 runs 13 residues. Germline loops: CDR1 LGHNA, CDR2 YSLEER. Trimming left V 4 bases short and J 4 bases short, with 9 bases between. For the CDR3, the DNA is TGCGCCAGCAGCCCCAGAAGGTCAGATACGCAGTATTTT. As protein: CASSPRRSDTQYF.

This clone was seen a few times. This chain uses TRBV7-2 with TRBJ1-6; the D gene is possibly TRBD1 (5 bases). Germline-derived CDR1 and CDR2 are SGHTA and FQGNSA. This CDR3 is built from 14 residues. V lost 1 base, J lost 10 bases, and 11 bases lay in between. The CDR3 loop reads CASSLGTSRSPLHF. The DNA of the CDR3 is TGTGCCAGCAGCTTAGGGACAAGTAGATCACCCCTCCACTTT.

CDR3 DNA: TGTGCCATCAGTGCGACAGCCTATGGCTACACCTTC. Amino acids: CAISATAYGYTF. This rearrangement joins TRBV10-3 to TRBJ1-2, with D possibly matching TRBD1 (5 bases). The CDR3 has 12 amino acids. V was trimmed by 4 bases and J by 4 bases, leaving 7 bases between them. In germline, CDR1 is ENHRY, CDR2 SYGVKD.